What follows describes a single TCR beta chain. Its specificity is not known. The data were produced by immunoSEQ multiplex PCR, yet TCRdb's version contains in-frame clones alone and is incomplete. The sample records about 28,000 clones, about 82% being singletons. These data come from a study of PD-1 blockade in classical Hodgkin lymphoma. The study's findings and limits: Newly diagnosed and completely responding patients shared comparable baseline diversity.

V lost 4 bases to trimming and J lost 3 bases; unmatched junction nucleotides: 9. This CDR3 is built from 18 residues. The germline CDR1 and CDR2 sequences are MNHNS and SASEGT. Regarding time point: cycle 4 day 1 (C4D1), after less than seven weeks of nivolumab. After autologous stem cell transplantation all patients relapsed, and prior brentuximab vedotin exposure differed between cohorts. The sequence derives from a human donor with classical Hodgkin lymphoma. The chain couples TRBV6-1 to TRBJ2-1; 13 nucleotides line up with TRBD2. The starting material was peripheral blood mononuclear cells (PBMCs), obtained before the fourth cycle of nivolumab. CDR3 DNA: TGTGCCAGCAGTGGACGCTCCGGGACTAGCGGGATCTACAATGAGCAGTTCTTC. As protein: CASSGRSGTSGIYNEQFF.